This T cell receptor beta chain emerged from a study of blood T cell repertoires in COVID-19 (dated by TCRdb to 2020 to 2022). In terms of the full investigation: Samples from collaborators originated in the United States, Italy and Spain and spanned both the acute and convalescent phases of COVID-19. Subjects who had been exposed to COVID-19, were actively infected with it, or had recovered from it provided the deeply sampled blood TCRbeta repertoires that made up the dataset. The samples were drawn from two sources: the first 160 participants of the ongoing ImmuneRACE study, and some 1,300 subjects contributed by 6 global collaborators. Where available, HLA class I and class II types were obtained from metadata supplied by the sample provider rather than from assay-based typing. Sample metadata almost always included a de-identified subject ID, COVID-19 status, age in years and sex. The repertoires were released in a freely available public database meant as a resource for research on the immune response to SARS-CoV-2. The prospective study material was composed of cDNA or gDNA derived from T cells, B-cell-depleted T cells, or PBMCs. What the work shows at the level of the full study, not this receptor alone: How much clinical and demographic metadata was included differed by source and by participant, and the metadata was provided uncurated.

CDR1 MNHEY and CDR2 SVGEGT are derived from the germline V gene. The germline V and J ends show losses of 2 bases and 4 bases respectively, and no gene match explains 11 bases of the junction. The CDR3, from cysteine to phenylalanine, totals 17 residues. The CDR3 DNA has 51 bases and is translated from base 1. Of note for this clone: The antigen this receptor binds is unknown. One base away there is no much larger clone; base qualities are not given.

Each collaborating institution followed its own protocols to collect whole blood in K2EDTA tubes. For TCRbeta analysis, collaborators shipped samples in one of three forms: frozen whole blood, isolated PBMCs, or DNA extracted from either of those sample types. TCRbeta CDR3 regions were amplified from genomic DNA using the immunoSEQ Assay, a bias-controlled multiplex PCR. Under the source paper's analysis protocol: Within the assay, amplification of reference gene primers was used to estimate how many nucleated cells each sample contained. Sequence reads were collapsed and filtered to measure the absolute abundance of every unique TCRbeta CDR3 rearrangement. For each sample, productive Simpson clonality was calculated by taking the square root of Simpson's diversity index across productive rearrangements. Sourced from immuneACCESS, this table was stored by TCRdb with only in-frame sequences that have V and J called. A share of the clones is absent; for the studies checked, an unresolved V gene accounts for under half, and the remainder has no known explanation. The V and J calls and clone size are taken from that table; D and trimming were inferred from the DNA. A total of under 40,000 clones appear in this sample, approximately 86% of them only once. The ten largest make up 5.5% of the sample.

The TCR was taken from a woman of 80 years or more with active or convalescent COVID-19. Sequences were obtained from peripheral blood. The rearranged chain carries TRBV6-2 or TRBV6-3 and TRBJ2-1, with 7 bases aligning to TRBD2. The DNA reads TGTGCCAGCAGTTACGAACCCTGGCGGGGGACTTACAATGAGCAGTTCTTC. Translated, it gives CASSYEPWRGTYNEQFF.